This TCR beta chain was sequenced during a study of T cell responses to AZD1222 COVID-19 vaccine. The study's findings and limits: It was only 6 or 7 AZD1222 recipients who were seropositive at baseline. Possibly, clonal diversity was underestimated; donors were largely white British and included more females. Researchers report vaccine-associated CD4 TCRs spanning spike, with dominance at 160-218 and 743-854. Nearly half of spike-specific TCRs reportedly go after variant regions that carry no mutations.

Notes on this clone: Its antigen is currently unknown. This specimen includes other DNA sequences encoding the same CDR3.

Repertoires were generated with immunoSEQ multiplex PCR, while TCRdb's copy carries only in-frame clones and drops some. The sample includes 95,000 to 110,000 clones, around nine tenths of them seen just once. V dropped 4 bases and J dropped 1 base, with 12 bases sitting between them. CDR3 length: 14 residues. Germline assignment: CDR1 SGHNT and CDR2 YYREEE (reference sequence). This chain uses TRBV5-4 with TRBJ2-7, with D uncertain. The receptor's source is an adult who received the MenACWY meningococcal vaccine as a control. The starting material was peripheral blood, obtained 28 days after the second dose of the MenACWY control vaccine. The CDR3 reads CASSPKGESYEQYF. The CDR3 region has the DNA TGTGCCAGCAGCCCCAAAGGAGAATCCTACGAGCAGTACTTC.